Listed here are 11 T cell receptor beta chains from one sample, sequenced in a study of chemoradiotherapy in HPV16-positive cancers. Assay used: immunoSEQ multiplex PCR; TCRdb lists only in-frame clones, some missing. The data contain some 10,000 clones, roughly two thirds of them singletons. Sampling was conducted from a patient who underwent chemoradiotherapy. The receptors derive from a human donor with HPV-associated anogenital cancer.

The V gene is TRBV4-1, the J gene TRBJ2-1; 11 bases fit TRBD2. Germline CDR1 and CDR2: MGHRA and YSYEKL. The CDR3 extends over 15 amino acids. V dropped 2 bases and J dropped 4; count of bases not matched to a gene: 1. CDR3 in amino acids: CASSQSSGGYNEQFF. The DNA of the CDR3 is TGCGCCAGCAGCCAATCTAGCGGGGGGTACAATGAGCAGTTCTTC.

The gene calls are TRBV7-8 and TRBJ1-2; D is unresolved. The CDR3 is made up of 14 amino acids. Germline V gives CDR1 SGHVS, CDR2 FQNEAQ. The ends were cut back, 6 bases at V and 2 bases at J, with 13 bases in the middle. The CDR3 loop reads CASRSLRGNYGYTF. CDR3 sequence (DNA): TGTGCCAGCAGGTCCCTTCGAGGGAACTATGGCTACACCTTC. Drawing the rest from reference TRBV7-8 and TRBJ1-2, the complete variable domain is GAGVSQSPRYKVAKRGQDVALRCDPISGHVSLFWYQQALGQGPEFLTYFQNEAQLDKSGLPSDRFFAERPEGSVSTLKIQRTQQEDSAVYLCASRSLRGNYGYTFGSGTRLTVV.

The chain has TRBV2 and TRBJ1-2, with D uncertain. The germline V gene encodes CDR1 SNHLY and CDR2 FYNNEI. CDR3 size: 13 residues. V was cut by 5 bases and J by 1 base, with 8 bases left in between. The chain's CDR3 is CASSPDNNYGYTF. In nucleotides, the CDR3 is TGTGCCAGCAGTCCCGACAATAACTATGGCTACACCTTC.

The chain is built from TRBV6-5 and TRBJ1-2; possible D gene TRBD1, 5 bases. The germline V gene encodes CDR1 MNHEY and CDR2 SVGAGI. Trimming left V 2 bases short and J 4 bases short, with 11 bases between. The CDR3 runs to 14 residues. The CDR3 DNA follows: TGTGCCAGCAGTTACAGGGGAGTTGGCTATGGCTACACCTTC. This gives the protein CASSYRGVGYGYTF.

The rearrangement uses TRBV2 and TRBJ2-7; D uncertain. The CDR3 runs to 12 residues. Germline V CDR1 and CDR2: SNHLY, FYNNEI. V lost 5 bases and J lost 1, with 6 bases in between. The CDR3 region is CASSTDSYEQYF. The DNA for the CDR3 is TGTGCCAGCAGTACTGATTCCTACGAGCAGTACTTC.

The V call is TRBV6-6, the J call TRBJ1-2; TRBD1 matches 7 bases. The J segment lost 8 bases and the V segment lost 4 bases, leaving 10 bases of the junction unmatched. Germline V gene data show CDR1 as MNHNY and CDR2 as SVGAGI (reference sequence). CDR3 size: 14 residues. As DNA, the CDR3 is TGTGCCAGCAGTTCTTACAGGGGTGGGAACGGCTACACCTTC. Protein: CASSSYRGGNGYTF.

This clone was seen just once. This chain links TRBV5-1 with TRBJ2-1, with D possibly matching TRBD2 (6 bases). The CDR3 length is 14 residues. Germline V CDR1 and CDR2: SGHRS, YFSETQ. Trimming left V 1 base short and J 2 bases short, with 7 bases between. In DNA form, the CDR3 reads TGCGCCAGCAGCTTGTCGGGGGCCTACAATGAGCAGTTCTTC. This gives the protein CASSLSGAYNEQFF.

Judged by abundance, this clone is medium-sized. DNA for the CDR3: TGTGCCTCCAACGTTATTATGAACACTGAAGCTTTCTTT. Translation gives CASNVIMNTEAFF. The genes are TRBV30 and TRBJ1-1; unclear D gene. CDR3 size: 13 residues. Germline lookup yields CDR1 GTSNPN and CDR2 SVGIG (reference sequence). Trimming removed 7 bases at V and 0 bases at J, with 12 bases between.

This chain uses TRBV10-3 with TRBJ1-2; maybe TRBD1 (6 bases). Germline loops: CDR1 ENHRY, CDR2 SYGVKD. The CDR3 contains 12 residues. V lost 5 bases to trimming and J lost 2 bases, with 6 bases between them. DNA for the CDR3: TGTGCCATCAGTACAGGGAACTATGGCTACACCTTC. Amino acid sequence: CAISTGNYGYTF.

The V call is TRBV11-2, the J call TRBJ1-1; D call uncertain. The CDR3 consists of 15 residues. Looked up from germline, CDR1 is SGHAT and CDR2 is FQNNGV. V gave up 5 bases and J gave up 0 bases, with 13 bases separating them. In DNA, the CDR3 is TGTGCCAGCAGCCAACAGACACGCATGAACACTGAAGCTTTCTTT. Protein: CASSQQTRMNTEAFF.

The rearrangement joins TRBV5-6 to TRBJ2-3; D not resolved. The CDR3 length is 14 residues. The ends were cut back, 2 bases at V and 7 bases at J, with 14 bases in the middle. Germline V gene sequence: CDR1 SGHDT, CDR2 YYEEEE. CDR3 amino acids: CASSLTAAANTQYF. CDR3 sequence (DNA): TGTGCCAGCAGCTTAACAGCTGCAGCAAATACGCAGTATTTT.